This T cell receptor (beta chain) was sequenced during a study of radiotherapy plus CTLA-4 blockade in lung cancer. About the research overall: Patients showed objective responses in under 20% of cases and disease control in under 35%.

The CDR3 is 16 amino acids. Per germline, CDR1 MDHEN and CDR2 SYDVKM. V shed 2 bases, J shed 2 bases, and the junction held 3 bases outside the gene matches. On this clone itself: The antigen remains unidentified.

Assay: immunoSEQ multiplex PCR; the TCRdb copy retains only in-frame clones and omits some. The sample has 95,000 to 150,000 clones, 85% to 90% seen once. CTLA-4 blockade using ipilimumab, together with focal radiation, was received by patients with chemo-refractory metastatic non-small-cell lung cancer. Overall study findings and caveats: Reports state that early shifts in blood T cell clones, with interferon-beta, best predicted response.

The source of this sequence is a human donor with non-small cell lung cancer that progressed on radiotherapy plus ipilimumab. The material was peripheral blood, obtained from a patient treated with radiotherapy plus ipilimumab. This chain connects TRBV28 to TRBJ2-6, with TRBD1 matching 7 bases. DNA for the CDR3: TGTGCCAGCAGTTTACTTAGGGGGCCTGGGGCCAACGTCCTGACTTTC. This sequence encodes CASSLLRGPGANVLTF.